Listed here are 5 T cell receptor beta chains from one sample, sequenced in a study of T cells in tuberculosis. Measured with immunoSEQ multiplex PCR; TCRdb has only the in-frame clones, and not every one. In the table there are 30,000 to 40,000 clones, 95% to 97% of which are singletons. The sequencing input was PBMCs. These TCRs come from a donor aged 5 to 30 with latent tuberculosis or without tuberculosis infection.

This clone was counted only a few times. This chain uses TRBV14 with TRBJ1-2, with 7 bases that match TRBD1. The V gene's germline CDR1 is SGHDN and CDR2 FVKESK. J gave up 4 bases and V 0 bases, and 5 bases lay outside the gene matches. The CDR3 contains 15 residues. The DNA for the CDR3 is TGTGCCAGCAGCCAAGATCAGTACAGGGGCTATGGCTACACCTTC. Residues: CASSQDQYRGYGYTF.

V and J are TRBV28 and TRBJ2-7, with 8 bases aligning to TRBD2. This CDR3 is built from 14 residues. The germline CDR1 and CDR2 sequences are MDHEN and SYDVKM. Trimming took 4 bases from V and 4 from J; bases not matched to a gene: 6. DNA for the CDR3: TGTGCCAGCAGTTCCGGACTAGCTCGGTACGAGCAGTACTTC. Amino acids: CASSSGLARYEQYF.

The chain is built from TRBV18 and TRBJ2-1; possibly TRBD2 for D (5 bases). CDR1 and CDR2 (germline): KGHSH, LQKENI. V gave up 3 bases and J gave up 6 bases, with 18 bases separating them. CDR3 size: 16 residues. CDR3: CASSPTLERVGNEQFF. CDR3 DNA: TGTGCCAGCTCACCGACACTAGAAAGGGTGGGCAATGAGCAGTTCTTC.

This rearrangement joins TRBV2 to TRBJ2-3; D possibly corresponds to TRBD2 (5 bases). The ends were cut back, 8 bases at V and 0 bases at J, with 12 bases in the middle. Germline CDR1 SNHLY, CDR2 FYNNEI. This CDR3 region has 14 residues. The CDR3 DNA follows: TGTGCCAGCGCCAGGACTGCTAGCACAGATACGCAGTATTTT. Amino acid sequence: CASARTASTDTQYF.

This clone came up once. The chain recombines TRBV11-3 with TRBJ2-2; D is ambiguous. The CDR3 contains 14 residues. V lost 2 bases, J lost 2 bases, and 6 bases lay in between. The germline V gene encodes CDR1 SGHNT and CDR2 YENEEA. This CDR3 is CASSLLSNTGELFF. For the CDR3, the DNA is TGTGCCAGCAGCTTATTATCTAACACCGGGGAGCTGTTTTTT.